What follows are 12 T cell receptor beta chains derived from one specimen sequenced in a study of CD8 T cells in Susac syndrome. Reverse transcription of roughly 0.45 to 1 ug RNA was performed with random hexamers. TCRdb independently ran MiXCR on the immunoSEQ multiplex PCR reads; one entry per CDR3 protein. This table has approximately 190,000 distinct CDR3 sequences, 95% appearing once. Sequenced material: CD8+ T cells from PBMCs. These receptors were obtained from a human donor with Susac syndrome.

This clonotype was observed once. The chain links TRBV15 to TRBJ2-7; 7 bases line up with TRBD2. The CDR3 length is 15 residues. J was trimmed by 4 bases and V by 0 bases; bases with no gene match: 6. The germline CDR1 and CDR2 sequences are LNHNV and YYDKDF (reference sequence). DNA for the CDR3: TGTGCCACCAGCAGAGATGGGAGGGGATCGTACGAGCAGTACTTC. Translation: CATSRDGRGSYEQYF.

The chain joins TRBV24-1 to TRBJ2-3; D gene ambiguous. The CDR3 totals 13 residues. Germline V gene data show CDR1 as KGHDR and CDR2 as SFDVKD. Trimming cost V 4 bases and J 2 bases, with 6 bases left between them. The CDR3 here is CATSDGPTDTQYF. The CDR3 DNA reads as TGTGCCACCAGTGACGGCCCCACAGATACGCAGTATTTT.

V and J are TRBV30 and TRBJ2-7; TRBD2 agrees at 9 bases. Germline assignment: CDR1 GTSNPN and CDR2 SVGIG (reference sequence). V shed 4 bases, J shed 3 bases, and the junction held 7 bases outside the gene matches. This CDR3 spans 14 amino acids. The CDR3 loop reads CAWTGGGGGYEQYF. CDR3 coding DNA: TGTGCCTGGACCGGGGGCGGGGGGGGCTACGAGCAGTACTTC.

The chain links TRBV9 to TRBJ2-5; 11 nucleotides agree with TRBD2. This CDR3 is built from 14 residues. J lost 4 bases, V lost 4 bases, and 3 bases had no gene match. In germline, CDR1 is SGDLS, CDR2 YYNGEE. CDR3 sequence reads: CASSRSGRGETQYF. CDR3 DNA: TGTGCCAGCAGCCGTAGCGGGAGGGGAGAGACCCAGTACTTC.

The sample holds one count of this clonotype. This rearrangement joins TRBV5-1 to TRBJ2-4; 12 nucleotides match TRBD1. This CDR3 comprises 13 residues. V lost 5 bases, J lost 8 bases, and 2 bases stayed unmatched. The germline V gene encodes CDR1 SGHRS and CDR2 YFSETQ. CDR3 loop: CASRGTGGHIQYF. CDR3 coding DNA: TGCGCCAGCAGGGGGACAGGGGGCCACATTCAGTACTTC.

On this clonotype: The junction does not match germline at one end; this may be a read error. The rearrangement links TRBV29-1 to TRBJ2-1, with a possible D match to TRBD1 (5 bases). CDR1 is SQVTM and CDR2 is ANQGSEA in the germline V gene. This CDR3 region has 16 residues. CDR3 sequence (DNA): TGCAGCGCTGAAGTGACAGTGGGAAATTCCTACAATGAGCAGTTCTTC. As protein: CSAEVTVGNSYNEQFF.

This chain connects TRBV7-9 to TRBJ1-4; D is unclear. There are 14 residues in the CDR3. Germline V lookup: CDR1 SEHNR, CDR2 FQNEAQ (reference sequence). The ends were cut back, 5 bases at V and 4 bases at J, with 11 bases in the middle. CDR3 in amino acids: CASSPGPGNEKLFF. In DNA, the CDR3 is TGTGCCAGCAGCCCCGGTCCGGGTAATGAAAAACTGTTTTTT. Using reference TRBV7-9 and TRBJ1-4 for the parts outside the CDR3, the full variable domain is DTGVSQNPRHKITKRGQNVTFRCDPISEHNRLYWYRQTLGQGPEFLTYFQNEAQLEKSRLLSDRFSAERPKGSFSTLEIQRTEQGDSAMYLCASSPGPGNEKLFFGSGTQLSVL.

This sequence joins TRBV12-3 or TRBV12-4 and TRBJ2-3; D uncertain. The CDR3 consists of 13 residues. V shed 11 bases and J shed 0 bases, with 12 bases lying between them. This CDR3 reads CASRLGSTDTQYF. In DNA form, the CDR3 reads TGTGCCTCCCGTCTTGGCAGCACAGATACGCAGTATTTT.

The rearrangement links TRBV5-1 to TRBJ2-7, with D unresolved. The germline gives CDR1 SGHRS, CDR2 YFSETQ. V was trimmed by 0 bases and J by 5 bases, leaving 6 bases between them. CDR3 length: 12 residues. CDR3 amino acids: CASSLDRNEQYF. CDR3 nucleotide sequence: TGCGCCAGCAGCTTGGACAGAAACGAGCAGTACTTC.

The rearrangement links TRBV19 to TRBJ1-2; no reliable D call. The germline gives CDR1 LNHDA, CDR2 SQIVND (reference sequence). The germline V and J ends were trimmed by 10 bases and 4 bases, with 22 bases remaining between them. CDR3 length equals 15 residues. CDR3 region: CATSDASGWTYGYTF. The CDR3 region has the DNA TGTGCCACCAGTGACGCTTCAGGATGGACCTATGGCTACACCTTC.

The CDR3 coding sequence is TGTGCCAGCAGCCCCCGACAGGAGGCTGGTGGCTACACCTTC. Protein sequence: CASSPRQEAGGYTF. The rearrangement joins TRBV28 to TRBJ1-2, with D possibly TRBD1 on 6 matching bases. The CDR3 is made up of 14 amino acids. V was trimmed by 6 bases and J by 7 bases, leaving 18 bases between them. Germline-derived CDR1 and CDR2 are MDHEN and SYDVKM.

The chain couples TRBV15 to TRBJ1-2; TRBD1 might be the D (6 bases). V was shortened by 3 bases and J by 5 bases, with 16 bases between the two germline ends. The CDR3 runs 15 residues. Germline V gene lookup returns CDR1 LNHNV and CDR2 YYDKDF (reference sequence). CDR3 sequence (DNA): TGTGCCACCAGCAGGGGGACACCCGAGGGATATGGCTACACCTTC. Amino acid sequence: CATSRGTPEGYGYTF.